The following is a T cell receptor (beta chain) sequence with its context. V was shortened by 5 bases and J by 9 bases, with 11 bases between the two germline ends. This CDR3 has 12 amino acids. CDR1 is KGHSH, CDR2 LQKENI, per germline. TCRdb re-derived calls from the reads in MiXCR, one entry per CDR3 protein. The sample lists more than 400,000 distinct CDR3 sequences; about 25% were seen once. The entry originates in a study of T cell repertoires in cytomegalovirus infection. The chain links TRBV18 to TRBJ2-1; no reliable D call. What was sequenced was PBMCs. This clonotype was sampled from a human donor in good health (CMV status not recorded). Some clones in this sample may be carry-over from other donors' samples. In DNA, the CDR3 is TGTGCCAGCTCAATTAAAGACGGTGAGCAGTTCTTC. Amino acids: CASSIKDGEQFF.